This TCR beta chain derives from a study of CD8+ T cells in alopecia areata. General study points: Scalp and blood retained many expanded lesional clones during tofacitinib. Affected scalp, especially in alopecia totalis/universalis, had a higher clonality than normal scalp did.

This clone appeared a single time. Its target is not known. Treatment in this sample: oral pan-JAK inhibitor, 5-10 mg twice daily. In each case, RNA was isolated and then reverse transcribed into cDNA as the sequencing template. The table came from immunoSEQ multiplex PCR; TCRdb's copy has only in-frame clones and leaves some out. The data show 190,000 or so clones, with approximately 60% seen just once and approximately 3.3% held by the top ten. With V trimmed by 0 bases and J by 5 bases, 5 bases remained unmatched. Per the germline V gene, CDR1 is SEHNR and CDR2 is FQNEAQ (reference sequence). The CDR3 contains 16 residues.

This TCR derives from a human donor with alopecia areata. The sequencing here drew on CD4+ T cells sorted from blood, taken at week 4, from a patient treated with tofacitinib. The chain joins TRBV7-9 to TRBJ2-1; 9 bases are shared with TRBD1. CDR3 nucleotides: TGTGCCAGCAGCTTAGCGGGACAGGGCCATGACAATGAGCAGTTCTTC. Its protein is CASSLAGQGHDNEQFF.